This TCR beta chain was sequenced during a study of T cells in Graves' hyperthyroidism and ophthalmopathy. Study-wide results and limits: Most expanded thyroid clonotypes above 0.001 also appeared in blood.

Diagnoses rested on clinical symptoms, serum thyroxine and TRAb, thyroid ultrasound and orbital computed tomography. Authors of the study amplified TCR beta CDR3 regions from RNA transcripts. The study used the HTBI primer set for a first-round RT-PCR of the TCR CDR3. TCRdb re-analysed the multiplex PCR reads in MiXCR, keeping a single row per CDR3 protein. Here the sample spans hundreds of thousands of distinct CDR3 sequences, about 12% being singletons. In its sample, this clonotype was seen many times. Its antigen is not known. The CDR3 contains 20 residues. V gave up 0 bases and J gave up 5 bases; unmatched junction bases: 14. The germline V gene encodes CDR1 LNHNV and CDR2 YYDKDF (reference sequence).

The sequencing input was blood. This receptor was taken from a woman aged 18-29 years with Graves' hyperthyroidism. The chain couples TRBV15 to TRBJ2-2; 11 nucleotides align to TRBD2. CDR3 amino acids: CATSRDRDTRGLAETGELFF. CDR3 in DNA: TGTGCCACCAGCAGAGATCGGGATACTAGGGGACTAGCGGAAACCGGGGAGCTGTTTTTT. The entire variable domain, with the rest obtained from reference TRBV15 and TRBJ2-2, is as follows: DAMVIQNPRYQVTQFGKPVTLSCSQTLNHNVMYWYQQKSSQAPKLLFHYYDKDFNNEADTPDNFQSRRPNTSFCFLDIRSPGLGDTAMYLCATSRDRDTRGLAETGELFFGEGSRLTVL.